Sequencing of this TCR beta chain was carried out in a study of OX40 agonist ivuxolimab in advanced cancers. For the study in its entirety: Ivuxolimab was a fully human IgG2 agonistic monoclonal antibody targeting the costimulatory receptor OX40 (CD134). Intravenous ivuxolimab was administered to patients every 2 weeks at six dose levels: 0.01, 0.1, 0.3, 1.5, 3 and 10 mg/kg. Of the approximately 50 patients in dose escalation, about 19 had hepatocellular carcinoma, around 15 had melanoma, 9 had renal cell carcinoma and 9 had head and neck cancer. The dose-escalation cohort was around 83% male with a mean age of approximately 60 years, ranging from 23 to 79. Patients were allowed to have had prior anti-PD-1, anti-PD-L1 or anti-CTLA-4 therapy, and around two fifths of the dose-escalation patients had been treated with checkpoint inhibitors. Partial responses were achieved by three dose-escalation patients, of whom one had hepatocellular carcinoma and two had cutaneous melanoma. Peripheral TCRbeta sequencing aimed to test whether ivuxolimab altered TCR sequence diversity and caused clonal T-cell expansion. The paper reports the monotherapy dose-escalation portion (N of about 47 patients) of the phase I ivuxolimab trial.

The research as a whole found: Which antigens the clonally expanded peripheral T cells were specific for was not determined. After ivuxolimab, more expanded clones were found on average in CD8+ T cells than in CD4+ T cells. In the 0.1-3.0 mg/kg groups, partial responders were among the patients with the lowest normalized peripheral clonal expansion, particularly in CD8+ T cells. At doses from 0.1 to 3.0 mg/kg, clonal expansion was seen in both CD4+ and CD8+ blood T cells between baseline and week 6. Low levels of normalized T-cell clonal expansion were also seen in some nonresponding patients.

Comments on this clone: Its antigen has not been determined. No base quality values were provided; no much bigger clone lies one nucleotide off.

For sequencing of the TCRbeta CDR3 region, genomic DNA was extracted from the sorted cells. The immunoSEQ Assay was used for sequencing of TCRbeta CDR3 regions. Imported from immuneACCESS, the table was reduced by TCRdb to in-frame sequences with V and J called. These copies leave out some clones; in studies compared against another copy, an unresolved V gene accounts for under half, and the cause of the remainder is not known. This sample holds roughly 61,000 clones; 80% to 95% were observed only once. The top ten hold under 20% of the sample. Its CDR3 holds 12 amino acids, cysteine through phenylalanine. Only CDR3 DNA is held: 36 bases, read in frame from base 1. The CDR1 and CDR2 encoded by the germline V gene are SQVTM and ANQGSEA. V gives up 7 bases and J gives up 6 bases, and the segment between their germline ends measures 12 bases. Patients with a history of autoimmune disease or receiving systemic immunosuppression were excluded from the trial. In every dose cohort, peripheral blood was drawn for TCR sequencing at baseline, cycle 4 day 1, and cycle 7 day 1. The samples were drawn from a first-in-human, open-label, multicenter phase I dose-escalation trial of ivuxolimab. The trial enrolled adults with locally advanced or metastatic head and neck squamous cell, hepatocellular, melanoma or renal cell carcinoma. Before TCR sequencing, CD4+ and CD8+ T cells were separately sorted from peripheral blood.

The chain is encoded by TRBV29-1 joined to TRBJ2-2; the D gene identity is not certain. The source is an adult with an advanced solid tumor such as melanoma, head and neck, liver or kidney cancer. The material sequenced was CD4+ or CD8+ T cells sorted from blood, taken in a trial of the OX40 agonist ivuxolimab. The DNA sequence is as follows: TGCAGCGCTATAGGTGGTGCCGGGGAGCTGTTTTTT. This sequence encodes CSAIGGAGELFF.